Reported below is one T cell receptor (beta chain). The antigen is unknown. This sample stems from a study of graft-versus-host responses after intestinal transplantation. Germline CDR1 and CDR2: SNHLY and FYNNEI. V was clipped by 5 bases and J by 2 bases; unmatched bases: 3. This CDR3 is 15 amino acids long. The method was immunoSEQ multiplex PCR; TCRdb's version includes in-frame clones alone and lacks a portion of them. The repertoire holds approximately 130,000 clones, with around nine tenths as singletons. Overall study results and limits: High graft-versus-host to host-versus-graft clonal ratios were found in allografts of patients who had graft-donor T cell macrochimerism. Investigators detected GvH clones in recipient marrow, with some emerging earlier in ileum or blood. There was an association between peak levels of circulating GvH clones and early post-transplant HvG declines.

This TCR was sampled from a human donor who received an intestinal transplant. V and J are TRBV2 and TRBJ1-6; 7 nucleotides match TRBD1. The source material was unstimulated CD4+ T cells sorted from spleen or lymph node cells, sampled before intestinal transplant. Written as DNA, the CDR3 is TGTGCCAGCAGTCTGACAGGGACCTATAATTCACCCCTCCACTTT. Protein: CASSLTGTYNSPLHF.